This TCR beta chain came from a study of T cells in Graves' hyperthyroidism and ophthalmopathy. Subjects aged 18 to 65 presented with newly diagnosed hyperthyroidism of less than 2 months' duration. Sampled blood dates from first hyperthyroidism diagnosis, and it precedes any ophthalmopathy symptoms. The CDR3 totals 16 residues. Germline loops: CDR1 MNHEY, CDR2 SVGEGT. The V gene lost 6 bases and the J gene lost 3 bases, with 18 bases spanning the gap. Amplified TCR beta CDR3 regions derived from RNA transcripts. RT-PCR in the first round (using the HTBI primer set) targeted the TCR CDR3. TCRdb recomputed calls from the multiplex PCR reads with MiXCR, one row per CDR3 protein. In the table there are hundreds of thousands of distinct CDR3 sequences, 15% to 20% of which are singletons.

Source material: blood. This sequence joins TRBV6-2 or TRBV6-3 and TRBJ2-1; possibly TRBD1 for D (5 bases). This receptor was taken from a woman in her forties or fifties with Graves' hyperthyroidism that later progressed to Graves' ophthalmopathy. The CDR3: CASSVAGQGNYNEQFF. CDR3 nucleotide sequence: TGTGCCAGCAGCGTAGCTGGGCAGGGTAACTACAATGAGCAGTTCTTC.